The clone carrying this TCR beta chain was seen many times. What it recognizes is unknown. The record originates from a study of human T cells and chemical hapten exposure. On the study more broadly: Weekly scalp doses of diphenylcyclopropenone were given to patients during the approximately 25-week study. Variation in per-sample TCR yields came mainly from small pooled library volume differences.

CDR1 MNHNS and CDR2 SASEGT come from the germline V gene. Trimming cost V 3 bases and J 3 bases; bases outside gene matches: 15. This CDR3 is built from 19 residues. Study-level findings and limits: Sensitization with DPC brought no change to TCRs above 1 in 1000 in frequency.

Time point given: pre-sensitization, week 0. As to treatment: therapeutic diphenylcyclopropenone sensitization with weekly scalp DPC. Per the authors' pipeline: With a range of roughly 23,224 to 690,600, the median per sample was roughly 91,000 TCRs. TCRdb processed the RACE reads anew with MiXCR; each CDR3 protein has one entry. TCRdb, rather than the study authors, made the V and J calls. This table has 300,000 to 450,000 distinct CDR3 sequences, 4% to 6% appearing once. V and J are TRBV6-1 and TRBJ2-1; 9 positions agree with TRBD2. The sequences come from whole blood, collected in connection with sensitization to the hapten diphenylcyclopropenone (DPC). The TCR was taken from a woman aged 50 to 60 with alopecia areata. Some clones in this sample may be carry-over from other donors' samples. This CDR3 reads CASSDPSNRLADNYNEQFF. CDR3 DNA: TGTGCCAGCAGTGACCCTTCAAATCGACTAGCGGACAACTACAATGAGCAGTTCTTC.